This T cell receptor (beta chain) was sequenced during a study of blood T cell repertoires in COVID-19. About the study: Acute-phase and convalescent COVID-19 samples originated in the United States, Italy and Spain. The cDNA or gDNA used as material had been derived from T cells, B-cell-depleted T cells, or PBMCs.

Per the authors' pipeline: Reference gene primer amplification in the assay estimated nucleated cell counts. Sequencing used immunoSEQ multiplex PCR; TCRdb keeps in-frame clones, though not all of them. From that table come the V and J calls and clone size; the DNA was used to work out D and trimming. Of roughly 24,000 clones listed, 85% to 95% are singletons. In germline, CDR1 is SGHTA, CDR2 FQGNSA. Germline trimming cut 5 bases from V and 4 bases from J; bases unmatched to any gene: 9. The CDR3 is 16 amino acids. Specimen: peripheral blood. The chain is built from TRBV7-2 and TRBJ2-5, with 11 bases identical to TRBD2. The receptor's source is a human donor in a cohort sampled during active COVID-19. In nucleotides, the CDR3 is TGTGCCAGCAGCCCCGCGGGACTAGCGGTTGGAGAGACCCAGTACTTC. Residues: CASSPAGLAVGETQYF.